This T cell receptor beta chain emerged from a study of Graves' ophthalmopathy and Graves' hyperthyroidism. As the template, RNA transcripts were used to amplify TCR beta CDR3 regions. The library came from an HTBI-primed first-round RT-PCR and a second-round multiplex PCR. MiXCR was run by TCRdb on the multiplex PCR reads, yielding one entry per CDR3 protein. In the table there are 500,000 to 700,000 distinct CDR3 sequences, approximately 21% of which are singletons. Exclusion criteria comprised other autoimmune diseases, uncontrolled infections, pregnancy or lactation in patients. It was from 8.5 to 10 ml of fresh peripheral blood that the PBMCs came. V lost 4 bases to trimming and J lost 5 bases, with 6 bases between them. CDR3 length equals 12 residues. Germline V CDR1 and CDR2: MGHDK, SYGVNS.

Sequences were obtained from peripheral blood. The chain links TRBV25-1 to TRBJ2-4; D not resolved. The receptor's source is a woman aged 18-29 years with stable Graves' hyperthyroidism. Some clones in this sample may be carry-over from other donors' samples. The CDR3 bases are TGTGCCAGCAGTGCCGGGCAAAACATTCAGTACTTC. Amino acids: CASSAGQNIQYF.